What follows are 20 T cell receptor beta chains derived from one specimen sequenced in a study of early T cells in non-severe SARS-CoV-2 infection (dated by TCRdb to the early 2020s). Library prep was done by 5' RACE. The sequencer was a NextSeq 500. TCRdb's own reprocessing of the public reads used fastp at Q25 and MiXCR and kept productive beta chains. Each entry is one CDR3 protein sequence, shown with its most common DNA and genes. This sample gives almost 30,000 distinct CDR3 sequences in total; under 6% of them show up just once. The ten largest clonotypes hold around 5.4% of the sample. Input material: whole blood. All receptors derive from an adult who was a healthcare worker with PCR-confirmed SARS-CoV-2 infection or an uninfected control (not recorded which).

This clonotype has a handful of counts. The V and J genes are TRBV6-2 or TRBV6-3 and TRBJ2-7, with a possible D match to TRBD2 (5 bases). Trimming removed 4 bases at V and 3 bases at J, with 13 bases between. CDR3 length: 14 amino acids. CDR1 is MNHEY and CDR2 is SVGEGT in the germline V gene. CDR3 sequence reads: CASSWSGLSYEQYF. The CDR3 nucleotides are TGTGCCAGCAGTTGGTCCGGACTGAGCTACGAGCAGTACTTC.

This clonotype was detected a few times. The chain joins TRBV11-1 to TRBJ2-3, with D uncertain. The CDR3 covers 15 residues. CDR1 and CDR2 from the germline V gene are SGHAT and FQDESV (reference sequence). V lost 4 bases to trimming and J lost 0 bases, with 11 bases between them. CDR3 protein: CASSSTRLSTDTQYF. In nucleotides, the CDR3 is TGTGCCAGCAGCTCTACAAGGTTGAGCACAGATACGCAGTATTTT.

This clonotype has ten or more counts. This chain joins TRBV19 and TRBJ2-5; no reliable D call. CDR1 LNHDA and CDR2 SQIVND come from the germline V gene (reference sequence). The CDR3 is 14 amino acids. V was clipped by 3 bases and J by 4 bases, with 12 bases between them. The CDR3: CASSISIPGETQYF. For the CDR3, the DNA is TGTGCCAGTAGTATTTCGATCCCCGGAGAGACCCAGTACTTC.

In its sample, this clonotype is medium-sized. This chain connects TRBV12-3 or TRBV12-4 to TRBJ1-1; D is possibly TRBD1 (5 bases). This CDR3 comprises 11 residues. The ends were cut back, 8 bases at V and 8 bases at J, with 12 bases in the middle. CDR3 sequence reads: CASGAGKEAFF. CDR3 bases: TGTGCCAGCGGGGCAGGCAAAGAAGCTTTCTTT.

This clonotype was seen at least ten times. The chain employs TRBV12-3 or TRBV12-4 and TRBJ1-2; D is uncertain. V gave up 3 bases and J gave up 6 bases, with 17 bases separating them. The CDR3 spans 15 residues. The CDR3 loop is CASSFGRSPLHGYTF. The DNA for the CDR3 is TGTGCCAGCAGTTTTGGGCGCTCCCCTCTTCATGGCTACACCTTC.

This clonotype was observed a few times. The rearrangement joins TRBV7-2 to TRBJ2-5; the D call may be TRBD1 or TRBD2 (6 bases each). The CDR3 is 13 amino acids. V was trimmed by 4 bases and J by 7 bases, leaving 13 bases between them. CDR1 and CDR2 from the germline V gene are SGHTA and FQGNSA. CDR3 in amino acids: CASSSRGGGTQYF. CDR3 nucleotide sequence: TGTGCCAGCAGCTCCAGGGGAGGAGGGACCCAGTACTTC.

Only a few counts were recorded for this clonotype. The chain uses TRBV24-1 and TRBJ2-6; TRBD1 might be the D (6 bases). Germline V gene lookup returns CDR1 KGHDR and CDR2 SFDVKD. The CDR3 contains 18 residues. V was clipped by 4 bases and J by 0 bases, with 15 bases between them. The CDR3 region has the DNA TGTGCCACCAGTGACCCGACAGGCTCAAACTCTGGGGCCAACGTCCTGACTTTC. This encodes CATSDPTGSNSGANVLTF.

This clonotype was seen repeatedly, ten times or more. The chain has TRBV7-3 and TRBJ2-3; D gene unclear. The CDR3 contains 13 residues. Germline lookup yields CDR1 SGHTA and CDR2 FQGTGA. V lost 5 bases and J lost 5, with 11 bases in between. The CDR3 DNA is TGTGCCAGCAGCGCGCAGGAACTAGATACGCAGTATTTT. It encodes CASSAQELDTQYF.

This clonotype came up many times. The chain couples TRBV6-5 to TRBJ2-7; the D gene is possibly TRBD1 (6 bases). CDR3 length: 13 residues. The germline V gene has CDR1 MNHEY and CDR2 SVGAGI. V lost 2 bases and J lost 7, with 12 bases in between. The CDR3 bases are TGTGCCAGCAGTTACAGCGACAGGCGGGAGCAGTACTTC. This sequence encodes CASSYSDRREQYF.

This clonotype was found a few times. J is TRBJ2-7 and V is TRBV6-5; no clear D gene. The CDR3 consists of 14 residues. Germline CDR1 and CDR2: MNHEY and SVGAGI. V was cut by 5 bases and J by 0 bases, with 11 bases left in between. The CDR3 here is CASSLQESSYEQYF. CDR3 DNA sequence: TGTGCCAGCAGTCTGCAGGAGAGCTCCTACGAGCAGTACTTC.

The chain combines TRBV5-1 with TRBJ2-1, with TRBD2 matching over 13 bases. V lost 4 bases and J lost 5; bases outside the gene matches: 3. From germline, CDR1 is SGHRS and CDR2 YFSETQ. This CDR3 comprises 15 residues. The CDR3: CASSHGLAGDNEQFF. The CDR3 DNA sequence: TGCGCCAGCAGCCATGGACTAGCGGGGGACAATGAGCAGTTCTTC. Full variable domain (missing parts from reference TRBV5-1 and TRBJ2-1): KAGVTQTPRYLIKTRGQQVTLSCSPISGHRSVSWYQQTPGQGLQFLFEYFSETQRNKGNFPGRFSGRQFSNSRSEMNVSTLELGDSALYLCASSHGLAGDNEQFFGPGTRLTVL.

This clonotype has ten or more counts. DNA for the CDR3: TGTGCCAGCAGTTACTCCCACGCAGGGGGCCCAGATACGCAGTATTTT. Its translation is CASSYSHAGGPDTQYF. This chain links TRBV6-5 with TRBJ2-3; 8 bases fit TRBD1. Germline CDR1 MNHEY, CDR2 SVGAGI. V lost 0 bases to trimming and J lost 4 bases; unmatched junction nucleotides: 6. CDR3 length: 16 residues.

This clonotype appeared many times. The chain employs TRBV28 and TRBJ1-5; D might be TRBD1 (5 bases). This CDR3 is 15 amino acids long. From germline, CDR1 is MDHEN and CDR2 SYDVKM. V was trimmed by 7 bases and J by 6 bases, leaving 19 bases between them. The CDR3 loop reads CASKDSWQGGQPQHF. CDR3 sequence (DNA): TGTGCCAGCAAAGATTCGTGGCAGGGTGGTCAGCCCCAGCATTTT.

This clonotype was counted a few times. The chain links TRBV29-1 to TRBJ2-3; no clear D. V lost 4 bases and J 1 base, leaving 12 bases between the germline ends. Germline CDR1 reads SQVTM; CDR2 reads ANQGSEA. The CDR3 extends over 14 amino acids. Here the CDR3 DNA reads TGCAGCGTTGCCGGCCGGAGCGGCACAGATACGCAGTATTTT. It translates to CSVAGRSGTDTQYF.

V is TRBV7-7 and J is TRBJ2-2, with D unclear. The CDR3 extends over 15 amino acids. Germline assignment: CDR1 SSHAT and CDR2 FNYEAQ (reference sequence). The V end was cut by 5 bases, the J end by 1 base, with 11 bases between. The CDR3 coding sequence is TGTGCCAGCAGCGTCCTTACGGGGAACACCGGGGAGCTGTTTTTT. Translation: CASSVLTGNTGELFF. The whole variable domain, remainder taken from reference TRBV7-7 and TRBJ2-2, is GAGVSQSPRYKVTKRGQDVTLRCDPISSHATLYWYQQALGQGPEFLTYFNYEAQPDKSGLPSDRFSAERPEGSISTLTIQRTEQRDSAMYRCASSVLTGNTGELFFGEGSRLTVL.

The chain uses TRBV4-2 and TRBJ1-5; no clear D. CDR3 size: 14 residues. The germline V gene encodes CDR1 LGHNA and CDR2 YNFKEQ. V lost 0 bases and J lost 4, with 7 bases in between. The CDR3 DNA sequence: TGTGCCAGCAGCCAAGAGTGGCAAAATCAGCCCCAGCATTTT. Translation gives CASSQEWQNQPQHF.

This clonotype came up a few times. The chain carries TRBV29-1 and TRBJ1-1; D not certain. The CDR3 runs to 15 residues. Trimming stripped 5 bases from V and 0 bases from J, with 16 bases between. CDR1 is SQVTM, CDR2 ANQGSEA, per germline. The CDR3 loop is CSVRTRTGMNTEAFF. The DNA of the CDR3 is TGCAGCGTTCGGACCCGTACGGGGATGAACACTGAAGCTTTCTTT. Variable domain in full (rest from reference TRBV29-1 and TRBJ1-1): SAVISQKPSRDICQRGTSLTIQCQVDSQVTMMFWYRQQPGQSLTLIATANQGSEATYESGFVIDKFPISRPNLTFSTLTVSNMSPEDSSIYLCSVRTRTGMNTEAFFGQGTRLTVV.

Here the CDR3 reads CASSQGSHYGYTF. CDR3 nucleotides: TGTGCCAGCAGCCAAGGTTCCCACTATGGCTACACCTTC. V and J are TRBV14 and TRBJ1-2; D gene uncertain. The V gene's germline CDR1 is SGHDN and CDR2 FVKESK. Deletions cut 1 base from V and 3 bases from J, with 6 bases between. The CDR3 is made up of 13 amino acids.

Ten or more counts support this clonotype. CDR3 loop: CASSPNKAGGFEKLFF. CDR3 DNA sequence: TGTGCCAGCAGTCCTAACAAGGCAGGGGGGTTTGAAAAACTGTTTTTT. This chain joins TRBV27 and TRBJ1-4; the match to TRBD1 covers 7 bases. Germline lookup yields CDR1 MNHEY and CDR2 SMNVEV (reference sequence). This CDR3 spans 16 amino acids. After removal of 5 bases from V and 7 bases from J, the junction contained 13 bases not matched to a gene.

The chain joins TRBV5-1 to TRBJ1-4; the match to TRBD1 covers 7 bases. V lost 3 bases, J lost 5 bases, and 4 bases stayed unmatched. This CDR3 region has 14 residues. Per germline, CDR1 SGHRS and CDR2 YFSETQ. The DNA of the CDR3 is TGCGCCAGCAGCTCGACAGGGACAAATGAAAAACTGTTTTTT. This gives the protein CASSSTGTNEKLFF.